This TCR beta chain was found in a study of vaccination and CD4 T cells after COVID-19. For the study at large: Two of the convalescents were Hispanic, and the group consisted of six males and four females. The cells in question were stimulated using overlapping spike peptides derived from SARS-CoV-2, HCoV-NL63, HCoV-OC43 and HCoV-229E.

Specified treatment: roughly 11-day PBMC culture with coronavirus spike peptide pools or control peptides (ViraFEST assay). Unexposed donor CD4+ T cells predated the COVID-19 pandemic, collected 2011-2018. CDR1 and CDR2 from the germline V gene are MRHNA and SNTAGT. The CDR3 totals 16 residues. The V end was cut by 6 bases, the J end by 4 bases, with 22 bases between. Sequence data for DNA of cultured CD4+ T cells were generated by the Oncomine TCR Beta short-read assay. MiXCR was run by TCRdb on the PCR reads, yielding one entry per CDR3 protein. The table has over 2,000 distinct CDR3 sequences, 45% to 55% seen once; the top ten hold 71%. With regard to this clonotype: Antigen specificity is unknown.

The rearrangement uses TRBV6-4 and TRBJ2-7; D might be TRBD1 or TRBD2, each matching 5 bases. Sequenced: CD4+ T cells from blood, cultured in vitro. This receptor was obtained from a human donor in good health. CDR3 loop: CASRGPERQFPYEQYF. In DNA form, the CDR3 reads TGTGCCAGCAGGGGACCTGAAAGACAGTTCCCTTACGAGCAGTACTTC.